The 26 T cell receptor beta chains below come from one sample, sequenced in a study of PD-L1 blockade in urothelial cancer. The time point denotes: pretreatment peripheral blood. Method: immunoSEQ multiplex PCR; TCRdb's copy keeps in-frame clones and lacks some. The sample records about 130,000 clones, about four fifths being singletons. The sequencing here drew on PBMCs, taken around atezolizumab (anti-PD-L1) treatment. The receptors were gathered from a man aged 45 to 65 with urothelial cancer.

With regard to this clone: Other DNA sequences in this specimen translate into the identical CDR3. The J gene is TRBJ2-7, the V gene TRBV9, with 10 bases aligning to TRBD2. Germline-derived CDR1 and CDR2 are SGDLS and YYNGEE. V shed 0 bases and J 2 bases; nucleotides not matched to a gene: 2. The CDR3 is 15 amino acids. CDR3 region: CASSVGLAGAYEQYF. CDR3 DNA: TGTGCCAGCAGCGTAGGGCTAGCGGGGGCCTACGAGCAGTACTTC. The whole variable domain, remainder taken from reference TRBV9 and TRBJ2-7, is DSGVTQTPKHLITATGQRVTLRCSPRSGDLSVYWYQQSLDQGLQFLIQYYNGEERAKGNILERFSAQQFPDLHSELNLSSLELGDSALYFCASSVGLAGAYEQYFGPGTRLTVT.

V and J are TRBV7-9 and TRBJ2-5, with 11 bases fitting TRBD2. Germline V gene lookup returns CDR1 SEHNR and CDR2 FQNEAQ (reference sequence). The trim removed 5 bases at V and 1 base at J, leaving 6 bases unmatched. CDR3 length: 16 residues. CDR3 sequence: CASSPRLAGFQETQYF. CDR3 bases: TGTGCCAGCAGCCCGCGACTAGCGGGATTCCAAGAGACCCAGTACTTC.

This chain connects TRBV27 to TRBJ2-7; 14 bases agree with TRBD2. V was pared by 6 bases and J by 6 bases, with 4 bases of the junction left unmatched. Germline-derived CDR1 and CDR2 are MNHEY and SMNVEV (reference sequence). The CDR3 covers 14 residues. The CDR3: CASRGLAGVSEQYF. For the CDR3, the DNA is TGTGCCAGCAGGGGACTAGCGGGAGTAAGCGAGCAGTACTTC.

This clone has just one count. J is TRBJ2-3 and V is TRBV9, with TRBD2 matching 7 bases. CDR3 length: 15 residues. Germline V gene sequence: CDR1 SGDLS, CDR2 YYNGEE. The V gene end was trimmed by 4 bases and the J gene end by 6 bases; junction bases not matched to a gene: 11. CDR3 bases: TGTGCCAGCAGCCCTCAGTTGGGGGGGAGGGATACGCAGTATTTT. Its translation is CASSPQLGGRDTQYF.

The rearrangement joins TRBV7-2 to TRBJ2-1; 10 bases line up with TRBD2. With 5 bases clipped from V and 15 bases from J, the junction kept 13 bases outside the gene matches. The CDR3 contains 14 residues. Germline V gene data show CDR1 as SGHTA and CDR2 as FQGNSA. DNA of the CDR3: TGTGCCAGCAGCCGACTAGCGGGTTTGTTTGTTCGGTTCTTC. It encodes CASSRLAGLFVRFF.

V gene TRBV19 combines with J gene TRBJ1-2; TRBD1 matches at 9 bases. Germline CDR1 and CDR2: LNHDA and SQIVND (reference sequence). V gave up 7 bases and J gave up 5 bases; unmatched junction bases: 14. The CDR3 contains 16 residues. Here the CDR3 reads CASIPAGGTGRYGYTF. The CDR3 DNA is TGTGCCAGTATCCCTGCCGGCGGGACAGGGAGGTATGGCTACACCTTC.

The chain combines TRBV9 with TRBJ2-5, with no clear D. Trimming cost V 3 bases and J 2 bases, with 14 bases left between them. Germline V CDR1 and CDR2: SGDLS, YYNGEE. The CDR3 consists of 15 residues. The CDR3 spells CASSASPNSQETQYF. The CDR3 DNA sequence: TGTGCCAGCAGCGCCTCCCCGAACAGTCAAGAGACCCAGTACTTC.

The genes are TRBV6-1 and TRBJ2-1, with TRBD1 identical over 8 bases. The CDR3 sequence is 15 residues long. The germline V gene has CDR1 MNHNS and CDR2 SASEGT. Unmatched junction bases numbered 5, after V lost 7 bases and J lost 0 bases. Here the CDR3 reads CASTVGQASYNEQFF. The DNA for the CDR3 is TGTGCCAGCACTGTGGGACAGGCCTCCTACAATGAGCAGTTCTTC.

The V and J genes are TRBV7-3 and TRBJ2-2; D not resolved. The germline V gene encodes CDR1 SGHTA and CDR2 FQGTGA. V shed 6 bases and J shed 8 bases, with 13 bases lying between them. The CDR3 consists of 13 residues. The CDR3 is CASSLRESGELFF. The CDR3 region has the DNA TGTGCCAGCAGTTTGAGAGAGTCGGGGGAGCTGTTTTTT.

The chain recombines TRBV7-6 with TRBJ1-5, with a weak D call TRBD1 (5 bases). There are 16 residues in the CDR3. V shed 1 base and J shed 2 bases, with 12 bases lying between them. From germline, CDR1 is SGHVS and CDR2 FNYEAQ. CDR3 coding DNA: TGTGCCAGCAGCTTAGATACAGGTACAGGCAATCAGCCCCAGCATTTT. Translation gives CASSLDTGTGNQPQHF.

Here the CDR3 reads CAIRPGGGGNQPQHF. The DNA for the CDR3 is TGTGCCATCAGGCCAGGGGGTGGGGGCAATCAGCCCCAGCATTTT. The rearrangement links TRBV10-3 to TRBJ1-5; 7 bases fit TRBD1. This CDR3 contains 15 residues. Germline trimming cut 6 bases from V and 2 bases from J; bases unmatched to any gene: 7. Germline CDR1 ENHRY, CDR2 SYGVKD.

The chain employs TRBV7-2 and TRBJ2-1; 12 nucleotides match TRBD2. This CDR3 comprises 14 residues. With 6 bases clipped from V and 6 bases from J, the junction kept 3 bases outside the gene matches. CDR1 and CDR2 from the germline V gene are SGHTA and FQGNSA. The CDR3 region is CASSLAGGPNEQFF. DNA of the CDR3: TGTGCCAGCAGTCTAGCGGGAGGGCCCAATGAGCAGTTCTTC.

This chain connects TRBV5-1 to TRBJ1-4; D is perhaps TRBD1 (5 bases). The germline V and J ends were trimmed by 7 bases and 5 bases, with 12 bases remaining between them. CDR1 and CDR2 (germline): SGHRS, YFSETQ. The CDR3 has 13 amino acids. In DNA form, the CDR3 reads TGCGCCAGCCACCCGGGGGAGAATGAAAAACTGTTTTTT. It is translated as CASHPGENEKLFF.

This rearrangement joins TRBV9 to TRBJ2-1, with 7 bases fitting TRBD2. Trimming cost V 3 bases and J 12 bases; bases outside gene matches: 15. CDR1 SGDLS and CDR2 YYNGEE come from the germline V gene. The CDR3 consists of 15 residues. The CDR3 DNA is TGTGCCAGCAGCGCCAACCCCAGCGGGGTCCAAGGGCAGTTCTTC. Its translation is CASSANPSGVQGQFF.

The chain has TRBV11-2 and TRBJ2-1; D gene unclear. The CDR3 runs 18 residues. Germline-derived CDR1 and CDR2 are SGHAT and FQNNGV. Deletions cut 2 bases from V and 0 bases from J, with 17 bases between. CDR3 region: CASSLRPPSPSSYNEQFF. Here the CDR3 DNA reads TGTGCCAGCAGCTTAAGACCCCCTAGTCCGAGCTCCTACAATGAGCAGTTCTTC.

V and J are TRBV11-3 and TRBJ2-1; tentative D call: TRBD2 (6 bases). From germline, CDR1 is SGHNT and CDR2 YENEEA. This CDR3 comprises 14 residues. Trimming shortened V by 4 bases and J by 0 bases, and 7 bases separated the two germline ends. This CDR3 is CASSSGGSYNEQFF. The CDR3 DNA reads TGTGCCAGCAGCTCCGGGGGCTCCTACAATGAGCAGTTCTTC.

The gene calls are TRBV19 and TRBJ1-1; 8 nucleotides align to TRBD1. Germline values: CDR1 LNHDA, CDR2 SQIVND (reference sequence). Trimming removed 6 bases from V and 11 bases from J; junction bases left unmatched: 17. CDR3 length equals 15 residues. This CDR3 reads CASSPLDREVMGAFF. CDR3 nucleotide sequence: TGTGCCAGTAGCCCCCTGGACAGGGAGGTTATGGGGGCTTTCTTT.

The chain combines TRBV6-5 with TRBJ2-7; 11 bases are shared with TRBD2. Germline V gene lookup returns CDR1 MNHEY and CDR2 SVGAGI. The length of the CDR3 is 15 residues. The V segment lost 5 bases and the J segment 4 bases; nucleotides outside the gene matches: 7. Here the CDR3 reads CASSQLAGGRYEQYF. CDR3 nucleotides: TGTGCCAGCAGTCAGCTAGCGGGAGGACGTTACGAGCAGTACTTC.

The CDR3 loop reads CASSVGDSLGDTEAFF. CDR3 nucleotide sequence: TGTGCCAGCAGCGTAGGGGACAGTCTAGGGGACACTGAAGCTTTCTTT. The chain recombines TRBV9 with TRBJ1-1, with TRBD1 matching 7 bases. This CDR3 has 16 amino acids. Germline V lookup: CDR1 SGDLS, CDR2 YYNGEE. V shed 0 bases, J shed 3 bases, and the junction held 8 bases outside the gene matches. Full variable domain (outside the CDR3, taken from reference TRBV9 and TRBJ1-1): DSGVTQTPKHLITATGQRVTLRCSPRSGDLSVYWYQQSLDQGLQFLIQYYNGEERAKGNILERFSAQQFPDLHSELNLSSLELGDSALYFCASSVGDSLGDTEAFFGQGTRLTVV.

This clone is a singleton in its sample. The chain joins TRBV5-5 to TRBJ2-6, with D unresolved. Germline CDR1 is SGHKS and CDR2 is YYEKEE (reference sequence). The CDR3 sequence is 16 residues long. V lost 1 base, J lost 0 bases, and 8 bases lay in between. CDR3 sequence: CASSLNLFSGANVLTF. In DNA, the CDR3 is TGTGCCAGCAGCTTGAATCTTTTCTCTGGGGCCAACGTCCTGACTTTC.

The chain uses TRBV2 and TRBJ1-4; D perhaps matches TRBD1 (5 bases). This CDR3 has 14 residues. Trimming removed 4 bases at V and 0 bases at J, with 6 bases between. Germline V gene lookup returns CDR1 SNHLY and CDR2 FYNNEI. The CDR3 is CASSVQATNEKLFF. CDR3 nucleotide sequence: TGTGCCAGCAGTGTACAGGCAACTAATGAAAAACTGTTTTTT.

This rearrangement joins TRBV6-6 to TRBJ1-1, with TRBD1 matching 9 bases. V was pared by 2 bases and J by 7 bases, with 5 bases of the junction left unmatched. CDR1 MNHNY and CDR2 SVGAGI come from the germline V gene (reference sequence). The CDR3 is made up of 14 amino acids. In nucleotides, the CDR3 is TGTGCCAGCAGTTACGAACAGGGGGCAGGTGAAGCTTTCTTT. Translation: CASSYEQGAGEAFF.

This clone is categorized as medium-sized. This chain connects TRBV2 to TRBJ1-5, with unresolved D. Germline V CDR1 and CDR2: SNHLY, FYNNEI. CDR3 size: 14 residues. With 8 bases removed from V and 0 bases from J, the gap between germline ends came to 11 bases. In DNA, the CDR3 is TGTGCCAGCGCGAGACTGAATAGCAATCAGCCCCAGCATTTT. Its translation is CASARLNSNQPQHF.

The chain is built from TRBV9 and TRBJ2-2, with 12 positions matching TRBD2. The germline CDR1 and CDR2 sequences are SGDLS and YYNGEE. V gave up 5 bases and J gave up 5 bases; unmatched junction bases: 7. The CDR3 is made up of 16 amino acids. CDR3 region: CASSPPSGRGTGELFF. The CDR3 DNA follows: TGTGCCAGCAGTCCACCTAGCGGGAGGGGTACCGGGGAGCTGTTTTTT.

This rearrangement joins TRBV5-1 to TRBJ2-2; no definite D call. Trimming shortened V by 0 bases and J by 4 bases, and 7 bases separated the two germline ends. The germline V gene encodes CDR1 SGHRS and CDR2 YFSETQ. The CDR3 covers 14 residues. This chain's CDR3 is CASSLVQSTGELFF. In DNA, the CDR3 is TGCGCCAGCAGCTTGGTCCAGTCCACCGGGGAGCTGTTTTTT.

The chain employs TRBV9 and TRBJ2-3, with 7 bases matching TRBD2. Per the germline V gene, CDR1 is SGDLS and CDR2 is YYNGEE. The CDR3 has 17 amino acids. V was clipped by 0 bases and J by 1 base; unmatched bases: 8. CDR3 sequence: CASSVAPAGGGTDTQYF. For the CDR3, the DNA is TGTGCCAGCAGCGTAGCCCCCGCTGGGGGGGGCACAGATACGCAGTATTTT.